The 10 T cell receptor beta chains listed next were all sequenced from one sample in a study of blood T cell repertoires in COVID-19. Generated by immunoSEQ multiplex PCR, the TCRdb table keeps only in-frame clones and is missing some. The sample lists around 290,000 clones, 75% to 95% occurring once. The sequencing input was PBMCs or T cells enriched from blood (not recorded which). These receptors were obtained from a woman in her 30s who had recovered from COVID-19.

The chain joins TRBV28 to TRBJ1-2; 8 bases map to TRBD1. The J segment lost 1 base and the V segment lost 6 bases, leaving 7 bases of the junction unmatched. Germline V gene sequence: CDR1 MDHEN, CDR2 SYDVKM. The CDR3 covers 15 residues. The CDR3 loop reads CASRIGQGDNYGYTF. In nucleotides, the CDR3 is TGTGCCAGCAGGATCGGACAGGGAGATAACTATGGCTACACCTTC.

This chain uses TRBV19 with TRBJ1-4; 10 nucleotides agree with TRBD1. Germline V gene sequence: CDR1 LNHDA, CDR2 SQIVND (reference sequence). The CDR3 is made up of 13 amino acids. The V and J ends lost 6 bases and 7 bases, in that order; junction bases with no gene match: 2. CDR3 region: CASRGQGIEKLFF. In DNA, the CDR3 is TGTGCCAGTAGGGGACAGGGGATTGAAAAACTGTTTTTT.

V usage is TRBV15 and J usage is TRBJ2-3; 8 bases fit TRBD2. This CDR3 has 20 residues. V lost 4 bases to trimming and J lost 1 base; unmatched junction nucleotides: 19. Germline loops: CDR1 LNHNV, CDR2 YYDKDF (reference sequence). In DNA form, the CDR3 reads TGTGCCACCAGCATCCCGGCGGGGGGCGGGCGGGACTCAGGCACAGATACGCAGTATTTT. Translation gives CATSIPAGGGRDSGTDTQYF.

The CDR3 is CASSPRSLFSTNEKLFF. CDR3 DNA sequence: TGCGCCAGCTCCCCCCGTTCCCTCTTCTCAACTAATGAAAAACTGTTTTTT. This chain connects TRBV5-1 to TRBJ1-4; D uncertain. Germline values: CDR1 SGHRS, CDR2 YFSETQ. The V end was cut by 7 bases, the J end by 0 bases, with 19 bases between. The CDR3 sequence is 17 residues long.

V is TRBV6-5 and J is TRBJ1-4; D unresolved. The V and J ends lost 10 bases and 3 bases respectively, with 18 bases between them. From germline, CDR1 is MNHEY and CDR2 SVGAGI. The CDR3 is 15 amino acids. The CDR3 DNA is TGTGCCACCAAACACCCATGGGGAGCTAATGAAAAACTGTTTTTT. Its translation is CATKHPWGANEKLFF.

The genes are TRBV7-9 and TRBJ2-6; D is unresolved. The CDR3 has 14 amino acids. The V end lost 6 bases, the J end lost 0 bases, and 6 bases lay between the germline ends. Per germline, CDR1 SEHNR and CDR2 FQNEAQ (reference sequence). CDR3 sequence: CASSLYSGANVLTF. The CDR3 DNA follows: TGTGCCAGCAGTTTATACTCTGGGGCCAACGTCCTGACTTTC. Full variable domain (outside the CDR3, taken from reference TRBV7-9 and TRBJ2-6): DTGVSQNPRHKITKRGQNVTFRCDPISEHNRLYWYRQTLGQGPEFLTYFQNEAQLEKSRLLSDRFSAERPKGSFSTLEIQRTEQGDSAMYLCASSLYSGANVLTFGAGSRLTVL.

CDR3 in amino acids: CASSRGRGNTDTQYF. In DNA, the CDR3 is TGTGCCAGCAGCCGAGGAAGGGGGAACACAGATACGCAGTATTTT. The chain joins TRBV11-2 to TRBJ2-3, with a possible D match to TRBD1 (6 bases). The V gene lost 5 bases and the J gene lost 2 bases, with 14 bases spanning the gap. The CDR3 has 15 amino acids. The germline V gene encodes CDR1 SGHAT and CDR2 FQNNGV.

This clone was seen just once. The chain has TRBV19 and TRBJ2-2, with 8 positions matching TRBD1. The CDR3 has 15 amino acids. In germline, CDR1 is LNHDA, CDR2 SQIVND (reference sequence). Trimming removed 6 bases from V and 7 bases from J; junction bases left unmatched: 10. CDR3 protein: CASRDSGGANGELFF. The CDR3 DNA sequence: TGTGCCAGTAGGGATTCAGGGGGCGCGAACGGGGAGCTGTTTTTT.

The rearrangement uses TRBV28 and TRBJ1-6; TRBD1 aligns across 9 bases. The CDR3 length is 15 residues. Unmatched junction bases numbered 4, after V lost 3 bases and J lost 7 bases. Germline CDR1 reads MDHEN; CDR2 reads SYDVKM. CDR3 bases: TGTGCCAGCAGTTTTTTCGGGACAGGGAATTCACCCCTCCACTTT. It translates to CASSFFGTGNSPLHF.

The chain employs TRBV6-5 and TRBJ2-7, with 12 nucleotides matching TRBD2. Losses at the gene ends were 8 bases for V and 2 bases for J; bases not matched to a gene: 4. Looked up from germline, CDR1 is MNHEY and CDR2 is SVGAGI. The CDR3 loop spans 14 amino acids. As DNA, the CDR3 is TGTGCCAGCCAGACTAGCGGGAGAACCTACGAGCAGTACTTC. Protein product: CASQTSGRTYEQYF.